This entry lists 2 T cell receptor beta chains sequenced from one sample in a study of T cells in Graves' hyperthyroidism and ophthalmopathy. RNA transcripts were the template for amplifying TCR beta CDR3 regions. TCR CDR3 underwent first-round RT-PCR with the HTBI primer set. TCRdb recomputed calls from the multiplex PCR reads with MiXCR, one row per CDR3 protein. The table lists hundreds of thousands of distinct CDR3 sequences, roughly 16% of them singletons. Sequenced material: blood. The origin of the receptors is a woman aged 40 to 50 with Graves' ophthalmopathy.

This clonotype was seen at least ten times. The V gene is TRBV28, the J gene TRBJ2-1; D is uncertain. CDR1 MDHEN and CDR2 SYDVKM come from the germline V gene. V was pared by 5 bases and J by 3 bases, with 11 bases between. CDR3 size: 14 residues. DNA of the CDR3: TGTGCCAGCAGTCAACCCCCCCTCTACAATGAGCAGTTCTTC. The encoded protein is CASSQPPLYNEQFF. The full variable domain, completed using reference TRBV28 and TRBJ2-1, is DVKVTQSSRYLVKRTGEKVFLECVQDMDHENMFWYRQDPGLGLRLIYFSYDVKMKEKGDIPEGYSVSREKKERFSLILESASTNQTSMYLCASSQPPLYNEQFFGPGTRLTVL.

The chain joins TRBV20-1 to TRBJ2-1; TRBD1 is a possible D gene (6 bases). Germline V gives CDR1 DFQATT, CDR2 SNEGSKA (reference sequence). Between the trimmed V and J ends, which lost 7 bases and 1 base, there was a span of 14 bases. CDR3 length: 14 amino acids. Here the CDR3 reads CSEGGPTSYNEQFF. CDR3 bases: TGCAGTGAAGGGGGACCAACTTCCTACAATGAGCAGTTCTTC.